The 29 T cell receptor beta chains below all came from one sample that was sequenced in a study of CD4 T cells in relation to SARS-CoV-2 and coronaviruses. No antigen is known for these receptors. Before the COVID-19 pandemic, during about 2010-2019, CD4+ T cells were taken from unexposed donors. The cells were cultured for about ten days before CD4+ T cells were isolated. Sequencing was performed with immunoSEQ multiplex PCR; in TCRdb, only in-frame clones are kept and a portion is missing. This repertoire shows 20,000 to 25,000 clones, around 70% found once; its top ten account for under 20%. Sequencing was performed on CD4+ T cells from PBMCs, cultured in vitro. These receptors all come from a human donor in good health.

The chain employs TRBV7-2 and TRBJ2-1; D remains ambiguous. CDR1 and CDR2 (germline): SGHTA, FQGNSA. V lost 3 bases and J 3 bases, leaving 12 bases between the germline ends. The length of the CDR3 is 15 residues. The CDR3 DNA is TGTGCCAGCAGCTTCCACTCAACCCACTACAATGAGCAGTTCTTC. Its translation: CASSFHSTHYNEQFF.

The rearrangement links TRBV21-1 to TRBJ1-1. TRBV21-1 is shown as a pseudogene. The CDR3 covers 14 residues. The CDR3 spells CASACGGRNTEAFF. As DNA, the CDR3 is TGTGCCAGCGCCTGCGGGGGCAGGAACACTGAAGCTTTCTTT.

V is TRBV9 and J is TRBJ2-1, with 9 bases that match TRBD2. Per germline, CDR1 SGDLS and CDR2 YYNGEE. The CDR3 consists of 19 residues. The J segment lost 5 bases and the V segment lost 0 bases, leaving 15 bases of the junction unmatched. The CDR3 here is CASSVVDSGSLRVNNEQFF. CDR3 DNA: TGTGCCAGCAGCGTAGTGGATAGCGGGAGTTTGCGGGTGAACAATGAGCAGTTCTTC.

J is TRBJ2-6 and V is TRBV19; 8 nucleotides line up with TRBD1. The CDR3 has 17 amino acids. V was pared by 3 bases and J by 2 bases, with 6 bases of the junction left unmatched. Germline V gives CDR1 LNHDA, CDR2 SQIVND (reference sequence). CDR3 DNA sequence: TGTGCCAGTAGTATTCAGACAGGGGCGGCTGGGGCCAACGTCCTGACTTTC. Translating it yields CASSIQTGAAGANVLTF.

This chain connects TRBV9 to TRBJ1-3, with D possibly TRBD1 on 5 matching bases. In germline, CDR1 is SGDLS, CDR2 YYNGEE. This CDR3 has 15 residues. Between the trimmed V and J ends, which lost 1 base and 3 bases, there was a span of 11 bases. CDR3 DNA: TGTGCCAGCAGCGTACAATCAGGGTATGGAAACACCATATATTTT. Protein: CASSVQSGYGNTIYF.

V usage is TRBV10-3 and J usage is TRBJ2-1; 10 bases are shared with TRBD1. V lost 2 bases and J lost 3; bases outside the gene matches: 16. The CDR3 length is 20 residues. Germline values: CDR1 ENHRY, CDR2 SYGVKD. This chain's CDR3 is CAISEHRDRGSLANYNEQFF. The DNA of the CDR3 is TGTGCCATCAGTGAGCACCGGGACAGGGGATCTCTGGCCAACTACAATGAGCAGTTCTTC.

The J gene is TRBJ2-3, the V gene TRBV6-5; TRBD2 aligns across 7 bases. The CDR3 spans 15 residues. After removal of 5 bases from V and 1 base from J, the junction contained 6 bases not matched to a gene. CDR1 is MNHEY, CDR2 SVGAGI, per germline. DNA of the CDR3: TGTGCCAGCAGTATCCGGGAGGAGGGCACAGATACGCAGTATTTT. It translates to CASSIREEGTDTQYF.

This chain uses TRBV7-2 with TRBJ2-7; D tentatively fits TRBD1 or TRBD2 (5 bases each). The V end was cut by 7 bases, the J end by 2 bases, with 15 bases between. The CDR3 sequence is 14 residues long. Germline assignment: CDR1 SGHTA and CDR2 FQGNSA. CDR3 protein: CASNVSPGPYEQYF. The CDR3 bases are TGTGCCAGCAACGTTAGCCCGGGGCCCTACGAGCAGTACTTC.

This clone was seen more than once but under ten times. The gene calls are TRBV4-1 and TRBJ2-2, with TRBD1 as a possible D gene (5 bases). V dropped 2 bases and J dropped 4 bases, with 14 bases sitting between them. Germline CDR1 and CDR2: MGHRA and YSYEKL. The length of the CDR3 is 16 residues. In nucleotides, the CDR3 is TGCGCCAGCAGCCAACAACCCAGGGCGAGCACCGGGGAGCTGTTTTTT. It yields the protein CASSQQPRASTGELFF.

The chain joins TRBV7-8 to TRBJ2-7, with TRBD1 identical over 7 bases. V shed 5 bases, J shed 6 bases, and the junction held 7 bases outside the gene matches. Germline V CDR1 and CDR2: SGHVS, FQNEAQ. This CDR3 is built from 13 residues. The CDR3 here is CASSRGQLSEQYF. The CDR3 DNA is TGTGCCAGCAGCCGGGGACAGCTCTCCGAGCAGTACTTC. The complete variable domain, with remaining parts taken from reference TRBV7-8 and TRBJ2-7, reads GAGVSQSPRYKVAKRGQDVALRCDPISGHVSLFWYQQALGQGPEFLTYFQNEAQLDKSGLPSDRFFAERPEGSVSTLKIQRTQQEDSAVYLCASSRGQLSEQYFGPGTRLTVT.

The count of this clone is one. The rearrangement uses TRBV5-5 and TRBJ1-2, with a weak D call TRBD1 (5 bases). V was pared by 1 base and J by 0 bases, with 16 bases between. CDR1 SGHKS and CDR2 YYEKEE come from the germline V gene (reference sequence). This CDR3 comprises 17 residues. CDR3 bases: TGTGCCAGCAGCTTGATGGGGGACGCCCTAGCTAACTATGGCTACACCTTC. As protein: CASSLMGDALANYGYTF.

The chain combines TRBV2 with TRBJ2-7; TRBD1 matches at 7 bases. J was trimmed by 7 bases and V by 6 bases; bases with no gene match: 15. The CDR3 is made up of 15 amino acids. Germline loops: CDR1 SNHLY, CDR2 FYNNEI. The CDR3 DNA reads as TGTGCCAGCAGAGCCCTGACAGGGTCCCTTGGTGAGCAGTACTTC. It is translated as CASRALTGSLGEQYF.

The chain uses TRBV19 and TRBJ2-1; TRBD1 aligns across 11 bases. Germline assignment: CDR1 LNHDA and CDR2 SQIVND (reference sequence). With 3 bases clipped from V and 8 bases from J, the junction kept 6 bases outside the gene matches. The CDR3 runs to 15 residues. The CDR3: CASSIGQGALDEQFF. CDR3 sequence (DNA): TGTGCCAGTAGTATCGGACAGGGGGCTTTAGATGAGCAGTTCTTC. The entire variable domain, with the rest obtained from reference TRBV19 and TRBJ2-1, is as follows: DGGITQSPKYLFRKEGQNVTLSCEQNLNHDAMYWYRQDPGQGLRLIYYSQIVNDFQKGDIAEGYSVSREKKESFPLTVTSAQKNPTAFYLCASSIGQGALDEQFFGPGTRLTVL.

This clone was recorded a few times. The chain carries TRBV9 and TRBJ2-3; TRBD2 agrees at 7 bases. There are 17 residues in the CDR3. Germline V gene sequence: CDR1 SGDLS, CDR2 YYNGEE. The ends lost 0 bases at V and 8 bases at J; junction bases unmatched: 15. CDR3 protein: CASSVGSSGTNGGTQYF. CDR3 in DNA: TGTGCCAGCAGCGTAGGCTCTAGCGGAACCAACGGGGGTACGCAGTATTTT.

This clone was counted only a few times. This chain links TRBV25-1 with TRBJ1-4; maybe TRBD1 (6 bases). The CDR3 totals 13 residues. Germline values: CDR1 MGHDK, CDR2 SYGVNS. Trimming pared 3 bases from V and 6 bases from J, leaving 8 bases between. The CDR3 loop reads CASSDRGDEKLFF. CDR3 coding DNA: TGTGCCAGCAGTGACAGGGGAGATGAAAAACTGTTTTTT. Using reference TRBV25-1 and TRBJ1-4 for the parts outside the CDR3, the full variable domain is EADIYQTPRYLVIGTGKKITLECSQTMGHDKMYWYQQDPGMELHLIHYSYGVNSTEKGDLSSESTVSRIRTEHFPLTLESARPSHTSQYLCASSDRGDEKLFFGSGTQLSVL.

The chain uses TRBV2 and TRBJ2-7; TRBD2 might be the D (6 bases). V lost 5 bases and J 10 bases, leaving 18 bases between the germline ends. The CDR3 sequence is 13 residues long. Germline CDR1 SNHLY, CDR2 FYNNEI. CDR3 sequence: CASSPTTGVGQYF. As DNA, the CDR3 is TGTGCCAGCAGTCCCACTACGGGGGTCGGTCAGTACTTC. Based on the CDR3 plus reference TRBV2 and TRBJ2-7, the full variable domain is EPEVTQTPSHQVTQMGQEVILRCVPISNHLYFYWYRQILGQKVEFLVSFYNNEISEKSEIFDDQFSVERPDGSNFTLKIRSTKLEDSAMYFCASSPTTGVGQYFGPGTRLTVT.

This clone has just one count. V and J are TRBV9 and TRBJ1-4; no clear D. Looked up from germline, CDR1 is SGDLS and CDR2 is YYNGEE. This CDR3 is built from 15 residues. V lost 1 base and J 2 bases, leaving 9 bases between the germline ends. The CDR3 bases are TGTGCCAGCAGCGTAAACGCCGTCACTAATGAAAAACTGTTTTTT. This sequence encodes CASSVNAVTNEKLFF.

This clone has just a few counts. The genes are TRBV18 and TRBJ2-2; no reliable D call. Germline loops: CDR1 KGHSH, CDR2 LQKENI. Trimming shortened V by 1 base and J by 7 bases, and 4 bases separated the two germline ends. The CDR3 has 12 amino acids. The CDR3: CASSPQIGELFF. The CDR3 DNA reads as TGTGCCAGCTCACCACAAATCGGGGAGCTGTTTTTT.

The rearrangement links TRBV21-1 to TRBJ2-1; TRBD2, as called in the table, went unchecked against the DNA. TRBV21-1 is designated a pseudogene. The CDR3 length is 17 residues. CDR3 sequence (DNA): TGTGCCAGCAGCAATCTTAAAGGGACTAGGGCCTACAATGAGCAGTTCTTC. Protein: CASSNLKGTRAYNEQFF.

This clone was seen only a few times. CDR3 residues: CASSLEVQRVGYTF. In DNA, the CDR3 is TGTGCCAGCAGCTTAGAAGTGCAAAGAGTGGGCTACACCTTC. V is TRBV7-9 and J is TRBJ1-2; the D is unclear. Germline V lookup: CDR1 SEHNR, CDR2 FQNEAQ (reference sequence). Trimming pared 1 base from V and 8 bases from J, leaving 14 bases between. The CDR3 is made up of 14 amino acids.

This clone has a single count. V is TRBV4-3 and J is TRBJ2-7, with 11 nucleotides matching TRBD2. The V gene's germline CDR1 is LGHNA and CDR2 YSLEER. The CDR3 is 16 amino acids. The V segment lost 3 bases and the J segment 4 bases; nucleotides outside the gene matches: 8. The CDR3 sequence: CASSQTTSGVGYEQYF. Here the CDR3 DNA reads TGCGCCAGCAGCCAGACGACTAGCGGGGTTGGTTACGAGCAGTACTTC.

This chain links TRBV14 with TRBJ1-2; D gene ambiguous. This CDR3 is 14 amino acids long. Germline values: CDR1 SGHDN, CDR2 FVKESK. V lost 5 bases, J lost 7 bases, and 17 bases lay in between. DNA of the CDR3: TGTGCCAGCAGCTATTCTAGGAGCAGCAGTGGCTACACCTTC. Residues: CASSYSRSSSGYTF.

The chain has TRBV5-4 and TRBJ2-6; D is uncertain. The V gene's germline CDR1 is SGHNT and CDR2 YYREEE (reference sequence). The CDR3 has 16 residues. Trimming took off 1 base at V and 2 bases at J, with 10 bases between the two ends. The CDR3 reads CASSLYGSTGANVLTF. In DNA form, the CDR3 reads TGTGCCAGCAGCTTGTATGGGTCGACTGGGGCCAACGTCCTGACTTTC. Together with reference TRBV5-4 and TRBJ2-6, the CDR3 gives the full variable domain: ETGVTQSPTHLIKTRGQQVTLRCSSQSGHNTVSWYQQALGQGPQFIFQYYREEENGRGNFPPRFSGLQFPNYSSELNVNALELDDSALYLCASSLYGSTGANVLTFGAGSRLTVL.

The chain carries TRBV18 and TRBJ1-1; D gene uncertain. The germline V gene has CDR1 KGHSH and CDR2 LQKENI. Trimming removed 0 bases from V and 0 bases from J, with 11 bases in between. The CDR3 has 16 residues. The CDR3 loop reads CASSPPNSLMNTEAFF. CDR3 DNA sequence: TGTGCCAGCTCACCACCTAACAGTCTCATGAACACTGAAGCTTTCTTT. The whole variable domain, remainder taken from reference TRBV18 and TRBJ1-1, is NAGVMQNPRHLVRRRGQEARLRCSPMKGHSHVYWYRQLPEEGLKFMVYLQKENIIDESGMPKERFSAEFPKEGPSILRIQQVVRGDSAAYFCASSPPNSLMNTEAFFGQGTRLTVV.

The V call is TRBV12-3 or TRBV12-4, the J call TRBJ2-1, with unresolved D. V shed 0 bases and J shed 9 bases, with 9 bases lying between them. The CDR3 covers 13 residues. This CDR3 is CASSLAPVGEQFF. CDR3 coding DNA: TGTGCCAGCAGTTTAGCGCCGGTAGGTGAGCAGTTCTTC.

This clone was seen just once. The chain is built from TRBV10-2 and TRBJ1-6; D is unresolved. Trimming shortened V by 2 bases and J by 0 bases, and 14 bases separated the two germline ends. Germline CDR1 is WSHSY and CDR2 is SAAADI. The CDR3 totals 18 residues. CDR3: CASSEPVTANSYNSPLHF. In nucleotides, the CDR3 is TGCGCCAGCAGTGAGCCCGTAACAGCAAACTCCTATAATTCACCCCTCCACTTT.

The chain employs TRBV29-1 and TRBJ1-2; D not resolved. The CDR3 is made up of 13 amino acids. Germline V gene lookup returns CDR1 SQVTM and CDR2 ANQGSEA. Deletions cut 3 bases from V and 4 bases from J, with 12 bases between. CDR3 in amino acids: CSVDGPLPYGYTF. CDR3 DNA sequence: TGCAGCGTTGACGGGCCTCTCCCCTATGGCTACACCTTC.

The CDR3: CASSPTGFSNQPQHF. CDR3 DNA sequence: TGTGCCAGCAGCCCGACGGGCTTCAGCAATCAGCCCCAGCATTTT. This sequence joins TRBV6-5 and TRBJ1-5; no firm D call. Germline V lookup: CDR1 MNHEY, CDR2 SVGAGI. This CDR3 comprises 15 residues. V was clipped by 6 bases and J by 1 base, with 13 bases between them.

Turning to this clone: An end of the junction differs from the germline gene, which may be a read error. The chain combines TRBV7-9 with TRBJ1-6, with D tentatively TRBD1 (5 bases). Germline CDR1 reads SEHNR; CDR2 reads FQNEAQ (reference sequence). CDR3 size: 12 residues. The DNA of the CDR3 is TGTGCCAGCAGCTTGGAGGGACGCCGGATTTGCTTT. It specifies CASSLEGRRICF.